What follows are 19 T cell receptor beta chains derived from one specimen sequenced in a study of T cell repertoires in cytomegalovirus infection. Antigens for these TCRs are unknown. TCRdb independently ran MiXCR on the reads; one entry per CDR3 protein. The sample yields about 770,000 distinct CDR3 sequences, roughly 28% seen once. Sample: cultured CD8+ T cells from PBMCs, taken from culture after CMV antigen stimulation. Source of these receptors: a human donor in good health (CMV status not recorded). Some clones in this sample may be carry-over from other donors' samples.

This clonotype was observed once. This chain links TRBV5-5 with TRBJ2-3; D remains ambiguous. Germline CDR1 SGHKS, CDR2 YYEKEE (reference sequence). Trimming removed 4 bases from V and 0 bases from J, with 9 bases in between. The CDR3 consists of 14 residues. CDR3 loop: CASSLQRSTDTQYF. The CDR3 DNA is TGTGCCAGCAGCCTCCAACGGAGCACAGATACGCAGTATTTT.

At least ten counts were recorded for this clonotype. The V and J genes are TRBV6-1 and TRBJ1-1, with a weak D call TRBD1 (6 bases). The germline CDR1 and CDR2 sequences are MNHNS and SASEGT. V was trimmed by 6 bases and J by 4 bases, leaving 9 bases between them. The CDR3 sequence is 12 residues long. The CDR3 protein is CASRPGATEAFF. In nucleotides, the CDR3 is TGTGCCAGCAGACCAGGGGCCACTGAAGCTTTCTTT.

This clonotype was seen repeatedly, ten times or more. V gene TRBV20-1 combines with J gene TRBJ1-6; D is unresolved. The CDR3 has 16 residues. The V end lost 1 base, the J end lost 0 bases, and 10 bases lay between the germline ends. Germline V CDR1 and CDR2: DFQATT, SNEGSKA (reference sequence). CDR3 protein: CSARVGRNSYNSPLHF. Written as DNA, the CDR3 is TGCAGTGCTAGAGTCGGGAGGAACTCCTATAATTCACCCCTCCACTTT.

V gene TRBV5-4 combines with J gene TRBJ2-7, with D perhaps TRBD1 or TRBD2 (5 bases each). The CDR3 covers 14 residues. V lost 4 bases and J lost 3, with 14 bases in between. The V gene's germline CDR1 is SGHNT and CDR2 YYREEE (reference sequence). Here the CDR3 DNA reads TGTGCCAGCAGCCCGGGACGTTCGGGCTACGAGCAGTACTTC. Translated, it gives CASSPGRSGYEQYF.

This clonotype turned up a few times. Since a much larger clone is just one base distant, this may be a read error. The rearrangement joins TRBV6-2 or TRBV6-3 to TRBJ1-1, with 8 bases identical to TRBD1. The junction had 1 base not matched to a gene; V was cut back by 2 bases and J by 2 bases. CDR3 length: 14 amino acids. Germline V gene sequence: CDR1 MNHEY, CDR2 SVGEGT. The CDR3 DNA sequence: TGTGCCAGCAGTTACCCAGGGGGCAACACTGAAGCTTTCTTT. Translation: CASSYPGGNTEAFF.

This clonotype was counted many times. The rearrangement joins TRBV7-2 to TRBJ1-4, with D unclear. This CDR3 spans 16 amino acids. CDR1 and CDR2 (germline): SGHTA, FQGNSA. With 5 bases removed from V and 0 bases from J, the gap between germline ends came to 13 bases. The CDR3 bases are TGTGCCAGCAGCCTGGTCGGACCAGCAACTAATGAAAAACTGTTTTTT. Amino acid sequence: CASSLVGPATNEKLFF.

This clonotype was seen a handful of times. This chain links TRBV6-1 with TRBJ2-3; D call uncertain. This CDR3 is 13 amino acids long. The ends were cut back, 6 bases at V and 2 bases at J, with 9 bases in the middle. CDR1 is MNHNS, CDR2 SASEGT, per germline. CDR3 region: CASSDGFTDTQYF. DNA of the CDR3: TGTGCCAGCAGCGACGGCTTCACAGATACGCAGTATTTT.

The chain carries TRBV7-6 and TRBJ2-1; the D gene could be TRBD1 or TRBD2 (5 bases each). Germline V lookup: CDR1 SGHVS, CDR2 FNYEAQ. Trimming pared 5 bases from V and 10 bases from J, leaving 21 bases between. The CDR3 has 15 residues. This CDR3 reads CASSPQGRVFREQFF. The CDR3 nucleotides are TGTGCCAGCAGCCCTCAGGGACGCGTGTTCAGGGAGCAGTTCTTC. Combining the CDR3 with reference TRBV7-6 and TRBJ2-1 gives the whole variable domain GAGVSQSPRYKVTKRGQDVALRCDPISGHVSLYWYRQALGQGPEFLTYFNYEAQQDKSGLPNDRFSAERPEGSISTLTIQRTEQRDSAMYRCASSPQGRVFREQFFGPGTRLTVL.

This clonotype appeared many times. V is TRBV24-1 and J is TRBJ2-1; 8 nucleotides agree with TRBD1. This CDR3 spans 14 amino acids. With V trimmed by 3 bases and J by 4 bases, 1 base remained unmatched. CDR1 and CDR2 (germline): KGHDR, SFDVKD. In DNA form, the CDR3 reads TGTGCCACCAGTGATAGGACAGGGTACAATGAGCAGTTCTTC. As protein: CATSDRTGYNEQFF.

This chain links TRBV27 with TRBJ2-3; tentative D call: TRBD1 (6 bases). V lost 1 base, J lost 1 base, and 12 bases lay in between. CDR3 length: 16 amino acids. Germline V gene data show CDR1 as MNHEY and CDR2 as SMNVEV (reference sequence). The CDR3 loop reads CASSLLRQDRTDTQYF. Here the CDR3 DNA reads TGTGCCAGCAGTTTATTGAGACAGGACCGCACAGATACGCAGTATTTT.

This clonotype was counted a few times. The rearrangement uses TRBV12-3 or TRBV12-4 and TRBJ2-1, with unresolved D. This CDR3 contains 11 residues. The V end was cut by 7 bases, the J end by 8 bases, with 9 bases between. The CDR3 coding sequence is TGTGCCAGCATGCACAGTTATGAGCAGTTCTTC. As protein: CASMHSYEQFF.

The CDR3 coding sequence is TGTGCCAGTAGTATGACAGGGTTTGCTGAAGCTTTCTTT. Translated, it gives CASSMTGFAEAFF. This rearrangement joins TRBV19 to TRBJ1-1; 7 bases match TRBD1. The CDR3 consists of 13 residues. V was clipped by 3 bases and J by 6 bases; unmatched bases: 4. Germline V CDR1 and CDR2: LNHDA, SQIVND (reference sequence).

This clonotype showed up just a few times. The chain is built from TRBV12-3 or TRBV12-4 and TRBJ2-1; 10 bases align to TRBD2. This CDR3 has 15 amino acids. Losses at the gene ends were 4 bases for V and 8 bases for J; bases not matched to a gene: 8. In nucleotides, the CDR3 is TGTGCCAGCAGTTCTCCAGCGGGGGGGCTGGATGAGCAGTTCTTC. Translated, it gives CASSSPAGGLDEQFF.

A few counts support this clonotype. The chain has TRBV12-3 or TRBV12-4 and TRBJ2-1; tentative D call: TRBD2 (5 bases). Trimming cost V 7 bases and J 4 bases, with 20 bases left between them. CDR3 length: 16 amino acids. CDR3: CASILYGPSPYNEQFF. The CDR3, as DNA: TGTGCCAGCATCCTCTACGGTCCTAGCCCATACAATGAGCAGTTCTTC.

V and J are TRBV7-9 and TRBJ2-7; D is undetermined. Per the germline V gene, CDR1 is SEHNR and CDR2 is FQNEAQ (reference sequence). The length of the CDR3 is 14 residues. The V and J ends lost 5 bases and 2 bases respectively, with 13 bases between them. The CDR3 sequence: CASSPADGAYEQYF. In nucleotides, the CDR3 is TGTGCCAGCAGCCCCGCCGACGGTGCCTACGAGCAGTACTTC.

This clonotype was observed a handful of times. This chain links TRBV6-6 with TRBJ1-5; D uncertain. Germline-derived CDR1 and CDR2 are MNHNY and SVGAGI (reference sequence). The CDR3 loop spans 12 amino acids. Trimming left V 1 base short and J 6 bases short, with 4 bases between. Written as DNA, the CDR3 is TGTGCCAGCAGTTACTTAGCTCAGCCCCAGCATTTT. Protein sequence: CASSYLAQPQHF.

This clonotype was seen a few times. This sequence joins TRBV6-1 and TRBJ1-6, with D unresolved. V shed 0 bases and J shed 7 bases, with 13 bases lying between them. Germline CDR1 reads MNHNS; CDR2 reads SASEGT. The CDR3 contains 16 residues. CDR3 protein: CASSEATGRRNSPLHF. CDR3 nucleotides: TGTGCCAGCAGTGAAGCTACGGGCAGGAGGAATTCACCCCTCCACTTT.

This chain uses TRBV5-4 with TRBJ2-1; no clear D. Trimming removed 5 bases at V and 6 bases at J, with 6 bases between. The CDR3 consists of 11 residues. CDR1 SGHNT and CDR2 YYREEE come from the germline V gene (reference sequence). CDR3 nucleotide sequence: TGTGCCAGCAGGTATGGCAATGAGCAGTTCTTC. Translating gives CASRYGNEQFF.

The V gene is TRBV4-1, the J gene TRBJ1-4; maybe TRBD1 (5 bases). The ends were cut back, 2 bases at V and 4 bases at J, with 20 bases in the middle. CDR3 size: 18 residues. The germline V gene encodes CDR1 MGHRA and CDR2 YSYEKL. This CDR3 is CASSQPYYQGDHNEKLFF. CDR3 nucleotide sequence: TGCGCCAGCAGCCAACCCTACTACCAGGGAGATCATAATGAAAAACTGTTTTTT.